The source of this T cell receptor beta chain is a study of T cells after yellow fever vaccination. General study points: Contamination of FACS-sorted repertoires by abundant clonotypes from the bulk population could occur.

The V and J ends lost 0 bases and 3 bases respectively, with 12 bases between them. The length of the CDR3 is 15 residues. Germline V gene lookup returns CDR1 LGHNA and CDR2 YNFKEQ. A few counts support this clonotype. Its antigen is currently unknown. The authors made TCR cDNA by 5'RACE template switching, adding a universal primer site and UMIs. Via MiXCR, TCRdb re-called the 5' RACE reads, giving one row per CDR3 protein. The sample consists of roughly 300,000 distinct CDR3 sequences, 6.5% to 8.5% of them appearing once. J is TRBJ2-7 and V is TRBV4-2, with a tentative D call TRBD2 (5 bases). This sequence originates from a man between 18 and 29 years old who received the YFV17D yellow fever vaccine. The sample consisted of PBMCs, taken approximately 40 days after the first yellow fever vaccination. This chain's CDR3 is CASSQDRGLGYEQYF. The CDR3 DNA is TGTGCCAGCAGCCAAGATCGAGGACTTGGCTACGAGCAGTACTTC.